This T cell receptor beta chain was obtained from a study of sequential checkpoint blockade in melanoma. Whole-study context: After both sequences, patients received maintenance nivolumab.

Assay used: immunoSEQ multiplex PCR; TCRdb lists only in-frame clones, some missing. The table records about 37,000 clones, roughly 86% of them present only once. Trimming shortened V by 5 bases and J by 4 bases, and 15 bases separated the two germline ends. This CDR3 comprises 13 residues. Germline CDR1 reads SQVTM; CDR2 reads ANQGSEA. This sample's treatment: randomized to nivolumab then ipilimumab (arm A) or the reverse (arm B). Live CD3+CD8+ CD19− CD56− cells were sorted from PBMCs. The sample consisted of CD8+ T cells sorted from blood (inferred from file names), taken from a patient given nivolumab and ipilimumab in sequence. The sequence came from a human donor with melanoma. This sequence joins TRBV29-1 and TRBJ2-7; D is unclear. Here the CDR3 reads CSVNTARSYEQYF. Written as DNA, the CDR3 is TGCAGCGTTAATACAGCCCGATCGTACGAGCAGTACTTC.